These T cell receptor beta chains were read from a single sample in a study of blood T cell repertoires in COVID-19. Generated by immunoSEQ multiplex PCR, the TCRdb table keeps only in-frame clones and is missing some. The top ten hold 11% of the sample, which has under 80,000 clones, roughly 87% seen once. The specimen sequenced was peripheral blood. These TCRs come from a man in his fifties or sixties with acute or convalescent COVID-19. The CDR3 runs from the conserved cysteine through the conserved F or W. The D gene is left open where the match is weak. Size values are once, few and many counts, or a class for expanded clones, and some rows have none.

D gene	V gene	clone size	J gene	CDR3 protein	CDR3 DNA
NA	TRBV5-5	NA	TRBJ2-7	CASSLARELSYEQYF	TGTGCCAGCAGCTTGGCACGAGAGTTATCCTACGAGCAGTACTTC
NA	TRBV19	few	TRBJ1-1	CASSIAPAGRDTEAFF	TGTGCCAGTAGTATAGCTCCGGCAGGGAGGGACACTGAAGCTTTCTTT
NA	TRBV6-1	NA	TRBJ1-1	CASSASWEDLGAFF	TGTGCCAGCAGTGCCAGCTGGGAGGACCTAGGAGCTTTCTTT
TRBD1	TRBV5-6	NA	TRBJ2-5	CASSLAGTGGQETQYF	TGTGCCAGCAGCTTGGCCGGGACAGGGGGCCAAGAGACCCAGTACTTC
NA	TRBV29-1	NA	TRBJ1-2	CSVGKQGRDGYTF	TGCAGCGTTGGGAAACAGGGCAGGGATGGCTACACCTTC
TRBD1	TRBV18	NA	TRBJ2-4	CASSEGQRNIQYF	TGTGCCAGCTCAGAGGGACAGAGGAACATTCAGTACTTC
TRBD2	TRBV28	NA	TRBJ2-7	CASSFVGTSGSYEQYF	TGTGCCAGCAGTTTTGTCGGGACTAGCGGCTCCTACGAGCAGTACTTC
NA	TRBV6-5	NA	TRBJ1-1	CASSLKGGTEAFF	TGTGCCAGCAGTTTAAAGGGGGGGACTGAAGCTTTCTTT
NA	TRBV7-9	once	TRBJ1-2	CASTPRGQFHGYTF	TGTGCCAGCACCCCCCGAGGGCAGTTTCATGGCTACACCTTC
TRBD1	TRBV6-5	NA	TRBJ1-1	CASGPRTGDNTEAFF	TGTGCCAGCGGTCCTAGGACAGGGGATAACACTGAAGCTTTCTTT
NA	TRBV28	NA	TRBJ2-1	CASSPPSVYNEQFF	TGTGCCAGCAGTCCCCCCTCTGTTTACAATGAGCAGTTCTTC
NA	TRBV19	NA	TRBJ1-5	CASTNWGMRDQPQHF	TGTGCCAGTACCAATTGGGGTATGAGGGATCAGCCCCAGCATTTT